This T cell receptor beta chain was obtained from a study of blood T cell repertoires in COVID-19. Whole-study context: Acute and convalescent COVID-19 specimens originated in the United States, Italy and Spain. From T cells, B-cell-depleted T cells, or PBMCs came the material, which was cDNA or gDNA.

Individuals drawn from approximately 26 US areas were roughly 18 to 89 years old. The CDR3 is 14 residues long. V was pared by 3 bases and J by 5 bases, with 5 bases of the junction left unmatched. Germline V CDR1 and CDR2: ENHRY, SYGVKD. Authors' analysis steps: Amplification of reference gene primers provided the estimated nucleated cell counts. Some clones are missing from TCRdb's copy, which holds only in-frame ones; the method was immunoSEQ multiplex PCR. From that table come the V and J calls and clone size; the DNA was used to work out D and trimming. The sample comprises a few hundred thousand clones, around 87% of which are singletons, and about 1.9% rests with the top ten. This clone was recorded only once.

The sequencing sample was made of PBMCs or T cells enriched from blood (not recorded which). This chain links TRBV10-3 with TRBJ1-1; 8 positions agree with TRBD1. The TCR sequence derives from a man aged 40-49 years in a cohort exposed to, infected with or recovered from COVID-19 (not recorded which). CDR3 protein: CAISDQGARTEAFF. The DNA of the CDR3 is TGTGCCATCAGTGATCAGGGGGCGCGTACTGAAGCTTTCTTT.